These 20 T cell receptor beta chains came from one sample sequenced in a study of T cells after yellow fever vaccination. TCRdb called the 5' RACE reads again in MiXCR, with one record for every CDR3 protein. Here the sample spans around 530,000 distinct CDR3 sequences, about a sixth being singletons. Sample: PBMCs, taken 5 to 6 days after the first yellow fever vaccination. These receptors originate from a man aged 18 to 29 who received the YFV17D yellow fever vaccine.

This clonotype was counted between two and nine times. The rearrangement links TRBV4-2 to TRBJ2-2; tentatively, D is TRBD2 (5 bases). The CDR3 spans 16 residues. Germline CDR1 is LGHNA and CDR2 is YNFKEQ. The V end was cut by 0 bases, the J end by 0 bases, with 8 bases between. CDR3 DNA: TGTGCCAGCAGCCAAGAACTACTAGCGAACACCGGGGAGCTGTTTTTT. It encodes CASSQELLANTGELFF.

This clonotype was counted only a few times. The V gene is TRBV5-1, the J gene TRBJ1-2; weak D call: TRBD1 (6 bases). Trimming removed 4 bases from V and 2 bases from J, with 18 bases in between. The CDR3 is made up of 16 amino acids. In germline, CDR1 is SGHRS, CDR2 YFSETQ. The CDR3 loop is CASSGGGWGVNYGYTF. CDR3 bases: TGCGCCAGCAGCGGCGGGGGCTGGGGAGTGAACTATGGCTACACCTTC.

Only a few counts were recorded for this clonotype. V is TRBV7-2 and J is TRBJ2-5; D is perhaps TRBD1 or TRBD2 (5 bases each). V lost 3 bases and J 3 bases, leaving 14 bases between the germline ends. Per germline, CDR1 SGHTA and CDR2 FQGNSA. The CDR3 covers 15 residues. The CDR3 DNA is TGTGCCAGCAGCTTTGAATTCGGGACGGAAGAGACCCAGTACTTC. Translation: CASSFEFGTEETQYF.

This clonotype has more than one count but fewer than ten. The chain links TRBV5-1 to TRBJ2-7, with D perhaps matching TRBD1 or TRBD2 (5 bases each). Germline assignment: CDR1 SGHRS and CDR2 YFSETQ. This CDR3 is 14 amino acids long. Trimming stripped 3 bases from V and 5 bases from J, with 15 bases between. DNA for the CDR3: TGCGCCAGCAGCTGGCCGGGGCAGGGCGACGAGCAGTACTTC. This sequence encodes CASSWPGQGDEQYF.

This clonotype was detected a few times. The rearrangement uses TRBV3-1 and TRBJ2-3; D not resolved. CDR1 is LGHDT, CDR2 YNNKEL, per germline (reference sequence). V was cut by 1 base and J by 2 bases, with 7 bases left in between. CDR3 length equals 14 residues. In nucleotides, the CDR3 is TGTGCCAGCAGCCAAGTCATTTACACAGATACGCAGTATTTT. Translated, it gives CASSQVIYTDTQYF.

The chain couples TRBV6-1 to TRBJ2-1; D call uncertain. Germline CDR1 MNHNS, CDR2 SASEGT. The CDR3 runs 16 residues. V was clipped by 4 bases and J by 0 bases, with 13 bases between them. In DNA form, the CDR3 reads TGTGCCAGCAGTGTTTTATTCCGAAACTCCTACAATGAGCAGTTCTTC. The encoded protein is CASSVLFRNSYNEQFF.

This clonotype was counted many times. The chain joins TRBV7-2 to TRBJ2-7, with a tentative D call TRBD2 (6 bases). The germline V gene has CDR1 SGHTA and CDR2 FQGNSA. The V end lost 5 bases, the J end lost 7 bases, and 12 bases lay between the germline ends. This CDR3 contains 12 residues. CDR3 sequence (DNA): TGTGCCAGCAGCACCCACGGGAGAGAGCAGTACTTC. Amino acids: CASSTHGREQYF.

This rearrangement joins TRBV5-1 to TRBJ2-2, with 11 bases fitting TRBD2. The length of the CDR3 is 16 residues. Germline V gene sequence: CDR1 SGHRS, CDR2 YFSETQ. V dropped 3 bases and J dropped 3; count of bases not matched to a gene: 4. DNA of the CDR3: TGCGCCAGCAGCTGGGGACTAGCGGACTACACCGGGGAGCTGTTTTTT. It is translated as CASSWGLADYTGELFF.

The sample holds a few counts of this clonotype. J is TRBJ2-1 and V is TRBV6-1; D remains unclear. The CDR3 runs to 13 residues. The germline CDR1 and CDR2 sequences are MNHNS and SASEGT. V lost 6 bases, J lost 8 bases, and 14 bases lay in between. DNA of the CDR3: TGTGCCAGCAGCTTGGGCGGAACCCATGAGCAGTTCTTC. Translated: CASSLGGTHEQFF.

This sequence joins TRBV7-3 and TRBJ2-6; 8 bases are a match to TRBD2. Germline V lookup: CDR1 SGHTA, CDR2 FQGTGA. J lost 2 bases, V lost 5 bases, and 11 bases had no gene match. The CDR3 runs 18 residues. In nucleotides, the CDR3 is TGTGCCAGCAGCCCCTTACCGGGGGGGCTTGCTGGGGCCAACGTCCTGACTTTC. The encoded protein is CASSPLPGGLAGANVLTF.

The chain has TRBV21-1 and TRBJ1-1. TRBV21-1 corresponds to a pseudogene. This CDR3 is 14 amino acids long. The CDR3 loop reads CASSKVGVNTEAFF. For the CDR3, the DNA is TGTGCCAGCAGCAAAGTAGGCGTAAACACTGAAGCTTTCTTT.

CDR3 sequence reads: CSARELAGGSGELFF. The CDR3 DNA reads TGCAGTGCTAGAGAACTAGCGGGGGGCTCCGGGGAGCTGTTTTTT. The chain uses TRBV20-1 and TRBJ2-2, with 12 nucleotides matching TRBD2. The J segment lost 6 bases and the V segment lost 0 bases, leaving 2 bases of the junction unmatched. This CDR3 region has 15 residues. The germline CDR1 and CDR2 sequences are DFQATT and SNEGSKA (reference sequence).

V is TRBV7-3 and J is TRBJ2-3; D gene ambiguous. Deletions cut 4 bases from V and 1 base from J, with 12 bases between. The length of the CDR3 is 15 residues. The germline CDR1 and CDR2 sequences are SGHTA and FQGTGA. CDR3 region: CASSSDGFGTDTQYF. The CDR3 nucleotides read TGTGCCAGCAGCTCGGACGGTTTTGGCACAGATACGCAGTATTTT.

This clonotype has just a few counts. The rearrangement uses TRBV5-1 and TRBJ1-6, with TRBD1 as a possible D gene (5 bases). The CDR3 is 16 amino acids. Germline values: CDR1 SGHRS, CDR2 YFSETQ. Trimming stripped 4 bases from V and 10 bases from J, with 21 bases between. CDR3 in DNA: TGCGCCAGCAGCCAGGGCCTCGCCGGTCTAGGCTCACCCCTCCACTTT. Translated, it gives CASSQGLAGLGSPLHF.

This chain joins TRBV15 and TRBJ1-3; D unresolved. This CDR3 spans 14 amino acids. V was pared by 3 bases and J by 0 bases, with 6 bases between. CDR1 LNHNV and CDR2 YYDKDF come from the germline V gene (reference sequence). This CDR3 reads CATSSLSSGNTIYF. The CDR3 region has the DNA TGTGCCACCAGCAGTTTGAGCTCTGGAAACACCATATATTTT.

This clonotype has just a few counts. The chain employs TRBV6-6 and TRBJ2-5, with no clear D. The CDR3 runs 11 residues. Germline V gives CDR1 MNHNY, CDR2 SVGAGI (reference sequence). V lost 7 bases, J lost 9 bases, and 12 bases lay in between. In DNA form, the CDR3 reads TGTGCCAGCACCTCCGGTAGACCCCAGTACTTC. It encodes CASTSGRPQYF.

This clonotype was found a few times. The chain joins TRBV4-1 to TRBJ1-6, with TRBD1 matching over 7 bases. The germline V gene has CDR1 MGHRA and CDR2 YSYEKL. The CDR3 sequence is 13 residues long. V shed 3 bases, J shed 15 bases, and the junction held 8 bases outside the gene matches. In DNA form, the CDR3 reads TGCGCCAGCAGCCAGCAACAGGGGACGGTCCTCCACTTT. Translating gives CASSQQQGTVLHF.

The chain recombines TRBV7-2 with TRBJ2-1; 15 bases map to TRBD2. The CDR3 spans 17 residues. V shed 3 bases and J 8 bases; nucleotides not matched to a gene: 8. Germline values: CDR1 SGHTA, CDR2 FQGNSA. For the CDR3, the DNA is TGTGCCAGCAGCTTTGTCAGGACTAGCGGGGGGGCCGATGAGCAGTTCTTC. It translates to CASSFVRTSGGADEQFF.

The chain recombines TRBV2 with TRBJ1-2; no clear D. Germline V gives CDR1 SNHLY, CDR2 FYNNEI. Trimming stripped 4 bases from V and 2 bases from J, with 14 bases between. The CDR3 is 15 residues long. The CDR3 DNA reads TGTGCCAGCAGTGTTCAGCCCCAAAACAACTATGGCTACACCTTC. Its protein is CASSVQPQNNYGYTF.

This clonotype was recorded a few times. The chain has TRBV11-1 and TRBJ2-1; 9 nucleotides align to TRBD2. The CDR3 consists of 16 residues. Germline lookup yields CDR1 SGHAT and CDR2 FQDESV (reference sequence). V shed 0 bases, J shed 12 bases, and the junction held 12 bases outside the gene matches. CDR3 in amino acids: CASSLARPGGGGGQFF. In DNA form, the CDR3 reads TGTGCCAGCAGCTTAGCCCGCCCCGGCGGGGGGGGTGGGCAGTTCTTC.